A selection of T cell receptor beta chains follows, all from one sample in a study of T cell repertoires in cytomegalovirus infection. What these receptors recognize is not known. In TCRdb, the reads were re-called with MiXCR into one record per CDR3 protein. Of some 920,000 distinct CDR3 sequences listed, about a third are singletons. The sample here was cultured CD8+ T cells from PBMCs, taken from culture after CMV antigen stimulation. These receptors were taken from a human donor in good health (CMV status not recorded). Some clones in this sample may be carry-over from other donors' samples. The CDR3 runs from the conserved cysteine through the conserved F or W. The D gene is left open where the match is weak. Only some rows state a clone size, as once, few, many or a class for expanded clones.

CDR3aa: CAISESAEAFF
CDR3nt: TGTGCCATCAGTGAGTCAGCAGAAGCTTTCTTT
v_gene: TRBV10-3
abundance: NA
d_gene: NA
j_gene: TRBJ1-1

CDR3aa: CASSYEESGELFF
CDR3nt: TGTGCCAGCAGTTACGAGGAATCCGGGGAGCTGTTTTTT
v_gene: TRBV6-2/TRBV6-3
abundance: NA
d_gene: NA
j_gene: TRBJ2-2

CDR3aa: CASSLSGLREQYF
CDR3nt: TGTGCCAGCAGCTTAAGCGGGCTTCGGGAGCAGTACTTC
v_gene: TRBV7-6
abundance: many
d_gene: NA
j_gene: TRBJ2-7

CDR3aa: CASSSGQSGNQPQHF
CDR3nt: TGTGCCAGCAGTTCGGGACAGAGCGGGAATCAGCCCCAGCATTTT
v_gene: TRBV27
abundance: NA
d_gene: TRBD1
j_gene: TRBJ1-5

CDR3aa: CASTEEGPDTEAFF
CDR3nt: TGTGCCAGCACTGAAGAAGGTCCGGACACTGAAGCTTTCTTT
v_gene: TRBV7-6
abundance: few
d_gene: NA
j_gene: TRBJ1-1

CDR3aa: CATSDPRRNTGELFF
CDR3nt: TGTGCCACCAGTGATCCGCGAAGGAACACCGGGGAGCTGTTTTTT
v_gene: TRBV24-1
abundance: NA
d_gene: NA
j_gene: TRBJ2-2

CDR3aa: CASSLSGGAREQFF
CDR3nt: TGTGCCAGCAGCTTAAGCGGGGGGGCCCGTGAGCAGTTCTTC
v_gene: TRBV7-6
abundance: many
d_gene: TRBD2
j_gene: TRBJ2-1

CDR3aa: CASPRQRLDTEAFF
CDR3nt: TGTGCCAGCCCACGACAGCGCTTGGACACTGAAGCTTTCTTT
v_gene: TRBV2
abundance: NA
d_gene: NA
j_gene: TRBJ1-1

CDR3aa: CATSDRSSPQTKNTGELFF
CDR3nt: TGTGCCACCAGTGATCGTTCATCCCCCCAGACTAAGAACACCGGGGAGCTGTTTTTT
v_gene: TRBV24-1
abundance: once
d_gene: NA
j_gene: TRBJ2-2

CDR3aa: CAISESAASTDTQYF
CDR3nt: TGTGCCATCAGTGAGTCGGCGGCTAGCACAGATACGCAGTATTTT
v_gene: TRBV10-3
abundance: NA
d_gene: NA
j_gene: TRBJ2-3

CDR3aa: CASSPGLAGDLGAYNEQFF
CDR3nt: TGTGCCAGCAGCCCAGGACTAGCGGGGGATCTTGGGGCCTACAATGAGCAGTTCTTC
v_gene: TRBV13
abundance: NA
d_gene: TRBD2
j_gene: TRBJ2-1

CDR3aa: CASSLRRGGGAYEQYF
CDR3nt: TGTGCCAGCAGCCTGAGACGTGGGGGGGGGGCCTACGAGCAGTACTTC
v_gene: TRBV7-8
abundance: NA
d_gene: TRBD2
j_gene: TRBJ2-7

CDR3aa: CASSSGTGTGLNQPQHF
CDR3nt: TGTGCCAGCAGCTCCGGGACCGGGACAGGATTAAATCAGCCCCAGCATTTT
v_gene: TRBV7-9
abundance: NA
d_gene: TRBD1
j_gene: TRBJ1-5

CDR3aa: CATSREGRTDTQYF
CDR3nt: TGTGCCACCAGCAGAGAGGGACGGACAGATACGCAGTATTTT
v_gene: TRBV15
abundance: NA
d_gene: NA
j_gene: TRBJ2-3

CDR3aa: CASSQDSSGQGVLNTEAFF
CDR3nt: TGCGCCAGCAGCCAAGATAGCTCGGGACAGGGAGTGTTGAACACTGAAGCTTTCTTT
v_gene: TRBV4-1
abundance: NA
d_gene: TRBD1
j_gene: TRBJ1-1

CDR3aa: CASSKNSNQPQHF
CDR3nt: TGTGCCAGCAGTAAAAATAGCAATCAGCCCCAGCATTTT
v_gene: TRBV2
abundance: NA
d_gene: NA
j_gene: TRBJ1-5

CDR3aa: CSASKDREGDEKLFF
CDR3nt: TGCAGTGCTAGCAAGGACAGGGAAGGGGATGAAAAACTGTTTTTT
v_gene: TRBV20-1
abundance: NA
d_gene: TRBD1
j_gene: TRBJ1-4